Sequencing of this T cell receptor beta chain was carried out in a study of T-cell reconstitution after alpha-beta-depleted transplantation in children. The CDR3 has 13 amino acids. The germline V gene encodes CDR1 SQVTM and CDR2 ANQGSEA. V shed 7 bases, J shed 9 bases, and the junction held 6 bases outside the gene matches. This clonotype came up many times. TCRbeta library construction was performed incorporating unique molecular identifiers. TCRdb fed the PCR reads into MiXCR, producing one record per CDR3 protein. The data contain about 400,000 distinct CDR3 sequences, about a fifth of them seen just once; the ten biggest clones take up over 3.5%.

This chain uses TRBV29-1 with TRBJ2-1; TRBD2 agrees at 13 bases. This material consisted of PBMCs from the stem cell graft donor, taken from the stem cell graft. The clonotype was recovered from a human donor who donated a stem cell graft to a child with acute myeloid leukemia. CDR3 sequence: CSARLAGGFEQFF. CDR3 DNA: TGCAGCGCCCGACTAGCGGGAGGTTTTGAGCAGTTCTTC.